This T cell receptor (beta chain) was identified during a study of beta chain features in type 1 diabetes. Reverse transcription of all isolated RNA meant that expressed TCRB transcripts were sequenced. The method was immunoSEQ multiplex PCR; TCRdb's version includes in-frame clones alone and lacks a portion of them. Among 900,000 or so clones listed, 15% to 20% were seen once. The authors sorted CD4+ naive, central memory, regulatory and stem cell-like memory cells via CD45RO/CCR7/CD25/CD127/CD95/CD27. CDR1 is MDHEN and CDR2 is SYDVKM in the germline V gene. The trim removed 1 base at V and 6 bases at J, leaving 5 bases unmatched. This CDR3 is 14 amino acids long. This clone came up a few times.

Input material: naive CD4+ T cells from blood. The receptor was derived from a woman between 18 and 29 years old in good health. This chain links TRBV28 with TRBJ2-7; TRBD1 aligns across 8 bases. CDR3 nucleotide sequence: TGTGCCAGCAGTTTATCCCACGACAGGGGCGAGCAGTACTTC. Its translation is CASSLSHDRGEQYF.